This T cell receptor (beta chain) came from a study of shared clonotypes between healthy human individuals. Generated by immunoSEQ multiplex PCR, the TCRdb table keeps only in-frame clones and is missing some. Among 450,000 to 600,000 clones listed, around 79% were seen once. Study-wide results and caveats: Clonotype sharing among donors, it was expected, would be affected by sequencing depth.

Worth noting for this clone: The antigen remains unidentified.

Material: PBMCs. The source of this sequence is a woman aged 40 to 50 in good health. Some clones in this sample may be carry-over from other donors' samples.

CDR3 in amino acids: CASSEAGLVTSYEQYF. In nucleotides, the CDR3 is TGTGCCAGCAGTGAGGCGGGACTGGTAACCTCCTACGAGCAGTACTTC. The rearrangement links TRBV6-1 to TRBJ2-7; D possibly corresponds to TRBD2 (6 bases). Per germline, CDR1 MNHNS and CDR2 SASEGT. V lost 3 bases, J lost 0 bases, and 15 bases lay in between. CDR3 length equals 16 residues.